This section outlines one TCR beta chain sequence together with its context. This sample was included in a study of PD-L1 blockade in urothelial cancer. Profiling relied on immunoSEQ multiplex PCR, and the TCRdb table lists in-frame clones only, not all of them. In the table there are roughly 46,000 clones, roughly 88% of which are singletons. The time point here: peripheral blood 6 weeks after treatment start. J gave up 5 bases and V 5 bases, and 6 bases lay outside the gene matches. The CDR3 consists of 14 residues. Germline V gives CDR1 SEHNR, CDR2 FQNEAQ (reference sequence). The chain uses TRBV7-9 and TRBJ1-2, with 9 nucleotides matching TRBD1. This clonotype originated in a man between 45 and 60 years old with urothelial cancer. Source: PBMCs, taken around atezolizumab (anti-PD-L1) treatment. CDR3 amino acids: CASSPWDRDYGYTF. CDR3 nucleotides: TGTGCCAGCAGCCCTTGGGACAGGGATTATGGCTACACCTTC.